The entry that follows covers one T cell receptor beta chain sequence. This clone's antigen is unknown. One junction end does not reproduce the germline sequence, and a read error may be involved. The data are from a study of cytomegalovirus exposure and HLA in healthy donors (dated by TCRdb to about 2017). About the full investigation: An earlier analysis of 587 of the donors reported about 250 Gb of sequence data and some 120 million unique TCR beta sequences from some 180 million T cells. In an earlier analysis of a few hundred of the donors, high-throughput TCR beta sequencing was used to judge whether each TCR beta V gene segment behaved as functional or pseudogenic. Four to six DR-DQ haplotypes were handled as single units for association and clustering, since linkage in the cohort was strong. Typing coverage differed by locus: A, B, C, DRB1 and DQB1 were typed in about 620-630 donors, DQA1 in roughly 500, DPA1 in some 600, and DPB1 in approximately 450. Rather than using new phenotypic data, the later analysis identified candidate immune exposures from TCR beta sequences and from how often those sequences occurred across donors. All discovery cohort repertoires had been generated using a single sequencing platform. A separate validation cohort of over 95 different subjects was used in addition to the roughly 720-subject first cohort. The study aimed to test whether signatures of past pathogen exposure could be identified by cataloging public T cell receptors. Roughly 300 gigabases of sequencing data and 75 million to 85 million unique TCR sequences made up an early release that covered several hundred HLA-typed donors. Donor age, sex, ethnicity and CMV serostatus were compiled alongside the repertoire data. HLA typing included class I and class II loci at four-digit resolution. Among the roughly 400 genotyped donors, 81% belonged to the genetic ancestry cluster associated with self-reported Caucasian donors. The study used immunosequencing to profile the T cell repertoires of 666 subjects and linked those repertoires to cytomegalovirus serostatus. A later analysis re-analyzed previously published TCR beta repertoires from 666 donors and added high-resolution HLA genotyping to study TCR occurrence patterns. Across approximately 420 genotyped donors of the cohort, an average of about 240,000 unique TCR beta nucleotide sequences per donor were sequenced, and roughly a sixth of those sequences were non-productive. To predict cytomegalovirus infection status, the study combined high-throughput TCR immunosequencing, statistical association of individual TCRs with disease status, and machine learning. Genome-wide SNP genotypes for about 60% of the 666 donors were used in a later genetic analysis, which treated that subset as a discovery cohort. Overall study outcomes, separate from this receptor: A group of highly shared sequence variants was considered likely to be a technical artifact of the sequencing pipeline. The study listed 164 TCR beta chains as associated with cytomegalovirus. The only immune exposure information available for the cohort was CMV serostatus. A later genetic analysis reported fewer N-insertions in productive TCRs among donors in an Asian-associated ancestry cluster than the approximately 700-donor mean. According to a later analysis, TCR association rates differed among HLA loci, with DRB1 alleles showing the most associated TCRs and HLA-C alleles showing the fewest. Because HLA typing was unavailable for some donors at each locus, only the typed subset was used in association tests. Cytomegalovirus status was reported to be diagnosed by the classifier with high specificity and sensitivity in both the original and validation cohorts. At a false discovery rate of 0.05, a later analysis linked some 17,000 TCR beta sequences to specific HLA alleles. Compared with equally common non-associated chains, HLA-associated TCR beta chains in a later analysis were more clonally expanded and had lower generation probabilities. The cohort was sequenced for TCR beta chains only, and without alpha or paired-chain data the features that could be detected were limited. Linkage disequilibrium might explain the correlated functional status among segregating V segments, but an unknown experimental factor could not be ruled out. An earlier analysis of approximately 530 of the donors showed that most TCR beta V segments appeared in productive rearrangements either about 87% or about 30% of the time, which broadly matched IMGT annotations. V-gene and J-gene trimming of TCR beta chains was associated with a missense DCLRE1C variant in a later genetic analysis, and the association was replicated in an independent cohort. Most CMV-associated TCR beta chains appeared to be HLA-restricted in a later analysis, and the HLA associations seemed to be driven largely by CMV exposure. In a later analysis, several top co-occurrence clusters were reported to appear linked to parvovirus B19, influenza, CMV and Epstein-Barr virus. According to the authors, the approach could potentially be generalized to other disease states and immunological phenotypes. The earlier analysis of about 600 of the donors excluded some 15 rarely observed V segments, including chromosome 9 orphons, because counts were too low. Roughly uniform sequencing depth across donors was assumed in presence/absence analyses, although this assumption may not hold. A further reported finding was that TCR beta sequences accurately predicted the HLA-A and HLA-B alleles for most subjects in the first cohort. Strong co-occurrence of HLA alleles, especially DR and DQ, made assigning TCR associations to individual alleles difficult. A few of the identified cytomegalovirus-associated TCR beta chains were confirmed in vitro to be specific for cytomegalovirus antigens. Across donors, most TCR sequences were observed very rarely, whereas some public TCRs were present in many individuals.

Receptor libraries were prepared by the immunoSEQ multiplex PCR assay. For the multiplex PCR, a mixture combining 60 forward primers for TCR Vbeta segments and 13 reverse primers for TCR Jbeta segments was used. Amplification of the CDR3 region of rearranged TCR beta genes was performed with a multiplex PCR assay on genomic DNA. The Illumina HiSeq System was used to sequence the amplified TCR beta libraries as 87-base-pair reads. In the authors' own workflow: A later analysis tallied 80 million to 95 million unique TCR beta chains across the roughly 610 repertoires, and around 10 million of those chains were shared by two or more donors. A nearest-neighbor algorithm error-corrected the raw reads and collapsed the reads into unique sequences, merging closely related sequences to remove PCR and sequencing errors. V, D and J gene segments were assigned by aligning CDR3 sequences to IMGT reference sequences. For a sequence to be retained, a match of at least six nucleotides to both a V gene segment and a J gene segment was required. A rearrangement was called productive if the CDR3 had no stop codons and remained in frame with V and J, and every other rearrangement was called non-productive. CDR3 was defined by IMGT convention, running from the second conserved V-encoded cysteine to the conserved J-encoded phenylalanine. The earlier analysis of about 590 of the donors excluded sequences that lacked an unambiguous match to a single V gene segment. In an earlier analysis of 450 to 700 of the donors, V segments were called functional above 56.7% productive rearrangements and were called segregating when the between-donor standard deviation exceeded 5%. A statistical classification framework was built for diagnosing cytomegalovirus status from the catalog of TCR beta chain sequences. In a later analysis, TCR nucleotide sequences were compared against IMGT/GENE-DB human TR gene sequences so that V and J genes could be assigned. The TCRdist pipeline was used in a later analysis to assign CDR3 sequences and most-parsimonious VDJ recombination scenarios. In a later analysis, each TCR beta chain was defined by its CDR3 amino acid sequence together with its V-gene family, and reads lacking a unique V-gene family were excluded. As a way to deal with suspected cross-contamination and a sequencing artifact, a later analysis dropped 500 to 700 nucleotide sequences that were highly shared and had low generation probability. In a later analysis, a clonal expansion index was calculated for each public chain from normalized within-repertoire ranks of inferred template counts. In a later analysis, generation probabilities were computed using a VDJ recombination model fitted to out-of-frame rearrangements, and the results were checked against IGoR. A later analysis scored TCR-TCR, TCR-HLA and TCR-CMV co-occurrence with hypergeometric tests, applying a repertoire-size bias correction to TCR pairs. False discovery rates were estimated in a later analysis by permuting HLA or CMV assignments 20 times. A later analysis grouped co-occurring TCRs with DBSCAN, adding TCRdist sequence similarity when clustering within HLA-allele-positive subsets. Repertoires with fewer than 30,000 or more than 120,000 public chains, plus five repertoires with anomalous nucleotide sharing, were excluded from co-occurrence clustering. TCRdb obtained this table from immuneACCESS and retained in-frame rearrangements with V and J assigned. These tables miss some clones; where compared with another copy, unresolved V genes account for less than half of the shortfall, and the remainder is unexplained. For V, J and clone size, that table is used; D and trimming come from the DNA. In this sample the table shows approximately 200,000 clones, 60% to 85% of which occur a single time. The ten top clones hold 15% to 17% of the sample.

In total, roughly 670 healthy bone marrow donors made up the cohort. At the time of sampling, every cohort member was nominally healthy, though immune exposures that went unrecorded were likely present. The donor tested CMV seronegative, placing the donor among the 350 to 400 seronegative members of the cohort. A peripheral blood sample was provided by each donor, and peripheral blood mononuclear cells were used for TCR beta sequencing. Genomic DNA was extracted from the blood cell samples with the Qiagen DNeasy Blood Extraction Kit. This TCR was sampled from a middle-aged man in good health and CMV-seronegative. The sample comprised PBMCs.

CDR3 loop: CARSPSSTGEQFF. The DNA sequence follows: TGTGCCCGCAGCCCGTCCTCGACAGGAGAGCAGTTCTTC. The V and J genes are TRBV9 and TRBJ2-1, and possibly TRBD1, on 6 matching bases. The CDR3 numbers 13 residues from cysteine through phenylalanine. The entry retains the CDR3 DNA only, 39 bases that are in frame from base 1. CDR1 and CDR2, per the germline V gene, are SGDLS and YYNGEE.